The 5 T cell receptor beta chains given below trace back to one sample, sequenced in a study of cytomegalovirus exposure and HLA in healthy donors. With 60 Vbeta and 13 Jbeta primers, the PCR was carried out. Data came from immunoSEQ multiplex PCR; TCRdb stores just in-frame clones and leaves some out. The sample records fewer than 75,000 clones, 75% being singletons. The sample consisted of PBMCs. The receptors shown here come from a man aged 65-85 years in good health and CMV-seronegative.

CDR3 coding DNA: TGTGCCAGCAGCTTAGGCCTCGGCGGCACAGGGGGAGGCCTAGCCAAAAACATTCAGTACTTC. It translates to CASSLGLGGTGGGLAKNIQYF. The chain carries TRBV13 and TRBJ2-4; 8 bases are shared with TRBD1. In germline, CDR1 is PRHDT, CDR2 FYEKMQ (reference sequence). The length of the CDR3 is 21 residues. V was pared by 0 bases and J by 0 bases, with 16 bases of the junction left unmatched.

J is TRBJ2-7 and V is TRBV5-1; 8 nucleotides line up with TRBD2. This CDR3 spans 15 amino acids. Germline lookup yields CDR1 SGHRS and CDR2 YFSETQ. Losses at the gene ends were 3 bases for V and 3 bases for J; bases not matched to a gene: 8. In DNA, the CDR3 is TGCGCCAGCAGCTCTATAGCGGGGAACCTCTACGAGCAGTACTTC. It codes for CASSSIAGNLYEQYF.

The J gene is TRBJ2-2, the V gene TRBV10-1; D is ambiguous. Trimming took 5 bases from V and 1 from J, leaving 2 bases between them. CDR3 length equals 12 residues. Germline loops: CDR1 WNHNN, CDR2 SYGVQD (reference sequence). This CDR3 reads CASSRNTGELFF. The CDR3 nucleotides read TGCGCCAGCAGTCGGAACACCGGGGAGCTGTTTTTT.

J is TRBJ1-2 and V is TRBV6-5; maybe TRBD1 (5 bases). Germline V gene sequence: CDR1 MNHEY, CDR2 SVGAGI. V was clipped by 0 bases and J by 5 bases, with 13 bases between them. The CDR3 is 15 amino acids. The CDR3 DNA reads as TGTGCCAGCAGTTACTCTACAGGCGCTGGGTATGGCTACACCTTC. As protein: CASSYSTGAGYGYTF.

The chain has TRBV6-1 and TRBJ1-5, with 7 positions matching TRBD1. CDR3 length: 16 amino acids. V was clipped by 2 bases and J by 4 bases; unmatched bases: 8. CDR1 is MNHNS and CDR2 is SASEGT in the germline V gene. The CDR3 is CASSEFEGAGNQPQHF. CDR3 coding DNA: TGTGCCAGCAGTGAATTTGAGGGGGCTGGTAATCAGCCCCAGCATTTT.